Sequencing of this TCR beta chain was carried out in a study of PD-1 blockade in classical Hodgkin lymphoma. Time point: cycle 4 day 1 (C4D1), after 5 to 7 weeks of nivolumab. Every patient had relapsed following autologous stem cell transplantation, and cohorts differed in brentuximab vedotin exposure. This clone was seen once. What it binds is unknown. The germline CDR1 and CDR2 sequences are SGHRS and YFSETQ. Between the trimmed V and J ends, which lost 6 bases and 8 bases, there was a span of 19 bases. CDR3 length: 14 residues. Assay used: immunoSEQ multiplex PCR; TCRdb lists only in-frame clones, some missing. The sample has around 60,000 clones; about 89% are singletons. Regarding the study as a whole: CD4+ TCR diversity climbed significantly by C4D1, unlike CD8+ TCR diversity. Exclusion applied to patients who initiated nivolumab less than 1 year following ASCT.

This specimen consisted of peripheral blood mononuclear cells (PBMCs), obtained before the fourth cycle of nivolumab. The gene calls are TRBV5-1 and TRBJ2-3; TRBD1 or TRBD2 may be the D gene (6 bases each). This TCR came from a human donor with classical Hodgkin lymphoma. Here the CDR3 DNA reads TGCGCCAGCAAGGGGGGCGCGGTGGCGGGTACGCAGTATTTT. This translates into CASKGGAVAGTQYF.